This TCR beta chain is from a study of T cell responses to AZD1222 COVID-19 vaccine. Data came from immunoSEQ multiplex PCR; TCRdb stores just in-frame clones and leaves some out. The repertoire includes 150,000 or so clones, about 90% of them detected once, and 5% to 6% sits in the top ten. The CDR3 consists of 13 residues. Per germline, CDR1 KGHDR and CDR2 SFDVKD. The V end was cut by 9 bases, the J end by 8 bases, with 15 bases between. This sequence originates from an adult in good health. J is TRBJ1-4 and V is TRBV24-1; D gene uncertain. The input for sequencing was peripheral blood, taken on day 0 of MenACWY control vaccination. The CDR3 nucleotides read TGTGCCACCTCTCAAAGTTTGGGGGAAAAACTGTTTTTT. Its protein product is CATSQSLGEKLFF.